The 31 T cell receptor beta chains below come from one sample, sequenced in a study of cytomegalovirus exposure and HLA in healthy donors. Sequenced by immunoSEQ multiplex PCR; TCRdb stores in-frame clones only, minus some. The sample yields 150,000 to 200,000 clones, 85% to 90% seen once. Input material: PBMCs. Source of these receptors: a woman aged 25 to 45 in good health and CMV-seronegative.

The chain combines TRBV10-3 with TRBJ2-2; 9 nucleotides line up with TRBD2. CDR1 is ENHRY, CDR2 SYGVKD, per germline. This CDR3 region has 16 residues. V dropped 0 bases and J dropped 6; count of bases not matched to a gene: 5. In DNA form, the CDR3 reads TGTGCCATCAGTGAGTCGCGACTAGCGGTTGCCGGGGAGCTGTTTTTT. Translating gives CAISESRLAVAGELFF.

This clone showed up just once. V is TRBV10-3 and J is TRBJ1-4; 11 bases line up with TRBD1. The V gene's germline CDR1 is ENHRY and CDR2 SYGVKD. V was clipped by 6 bases and J by 8 bases; unmatched bases: 8. CDR3 length: 15 residues. In DNA form, the CDR3 reads TGTGCCATCAGAGAGGGGACAGGGGGTCGCGAAAAACTGTTTTTT. It codes for CAIREGTGGREKLFF.

This clone was observed once. The chain's CDR3 is CASSPSGLGSYEQYF. The CDR3 nucleotides are TGTGCCAGCTCACCATCAGGGTTGGGCTCCTACGAGCAGTACTTC. This chain connects TRBV18 to TRBJ2-7; a possible D gene is TRBD1 (5 bases). From germline, CDR1 is KGHSH and CDR2 LQKENI. CDR3 length equals 15 residues. Trimming took 2 bases from V and 0 from J, leaving 11 bases between them.

The chain couples TRBV30 to TRBJ2-7; 8 nucleotides align to TRBD2. Germline V gene sequence: CDR1 GTSNPN, CDR2 SVGIG (reference sequence). The length of the CDR3 is 13 residues. Trimming took 8 bases from V and 3 from J; bases not matched to a gene: 9. The CDR3 spells CAGAGGGFYEQYF. The CDR3 nucleotides are TGTGCCGGGGCCGGGGGGGGGTTCTACGAGCAGTACTTC.

The genes are TRBV2 and TRBJ2-7; D might be TRBD1 (6 bases). The germline CDR1 and CDR2 sequences are SNHLY and FYNNEI. The CDR3 consists of 14 residues. V was shortened by 8 bases and J by 4 bases, with 18 bases between the two germline ends. CDR3 amino acids: CASLNRERGYEQYF. In nucleotides, the CDR3 is TGTGCCAGCCTAAACAGGGAAAGAGGGTACGAGCAGTACTTC.

This clone came up once. In DNA form, the CDR3 reads TGTGCCAGCAGTTACTCCCGGACAGGGATTTCCTACGAGCAGTACTTC. Translated, it gives CASSYSRTGISYEQYF. The gene calls are TRBV6-5 and TRBJ2-7; 8 bases are shared with TRBD1. Germline CDR1 reads MNHEY; CDR2 reads SVGAGI. J lost 1 base, V lost 0 bases, and 5 bases had no gene match. The CDR3 is 16 residues long.

This chain links TRBV11-2 with TRBJ2-3, with D possibly matching TRBD1 (6 bases). Germline V gene lookup returns CDR1 SGHAT and CDR2 FQNNGV. Trimming took 5 bases from V and 0 from J, leaving 12 bases between them. The CDR3 consists of 15 residues. Here the CDR3 reads CASSPRRGSTDTQYF. The CDR3, as DNA: TGTGCCAGCAGCCCTAGAAGGGGGAGCACAGATACGCAGTATTTT.

V usage is TRBV18 and J usage is TRBJ2-1; TRBD2 matches 11 bases. Germline V lookup: CDR1 KGHSH, CDR2 LQKENI. The V and J ends lost 3 bases and 7 bases, in that order; junction bases with no gene match: 5. The CDR3 totals 15 residues. This CDR3 reads CASSPSASGGNEQFF. The CDR3 region has the DNA TGTGCCAGCTCACCCTCGGCTAGCGGGGGGAATGAGCAGTTCTTC.

A single count supports this clone. CDR3 in DNA: TGTGCCAGCAGCTTACAGGGGACCCGAACTGAAGCTTTCTTT. It is translated as CASSLQGTRTEAFF. This chain joins TRBV11-1 and TRBJ1-1, with D possibly being TRBD1 (6 bases). Trimming removed 2 bases at V and 5 bases at J, with 12 bases between. Germline CDR1 and CDR2: SGHAT and FQDESV (reference sequence). The CDR3 has 14 residues.

This chain joins TRBV15 and TRBJ1-1; no clear D gene. The germline V gene has CDR1 LNHNV and CDR2 YYDKDF (reference sequence). There are 14 residues in the CDR3. V shed 4 bases and J shed 9 bases, with 18 bases lying between them. The CDR3 sequence is CATSTPGEAEKAFF. CDR3 DNA: TGTGCCACCAGCACCCCCGGCGAGGCGGAGAAAGCTTTCTTT.

V and J are TRBV27 and TRBJ2-2, with a tentative D call TRBD2 (6 bases). In germline, CDR1 is MNHEY, CDR2 SMNVEV (reference sequence). This CDR3 comprises 17 residues. Trimming removed 6 bases from V and 7 bases from J, with 24 bases in between. The CDR3 DNA follows: TGTGCCAGCAGGGGTCTGGAGGGCTTCTTAGCGGACGGGGAGCTGTTTTTT. Protein sequence: CASRGLEGFLADGELFF.

V usage is TRBV4-1 and J usage is TRBJ2-7, with 10 bases lining up with TRBD1. The germline V gene encodes CDR1 MGHRA and CDR2 YSYEKL. The CDR3 extends over 16 amino acids. Losses at the gene ends were 3 bases for V and 7 bases for J; bases not matched to a gene: 12. The CDR3 here is CASSHGPGTGVREQYF. The CDR3, as DNA: TGCGCCAGCAGCCATGGTCCCGGGACAGGGGTTCGGGAGCAGTACTTC.

J is TRBJ1-5 and V is TRBV9, with 8 positions matching TRBD1. CDR1 is SGDLS, CDR2 YYNGEE, per germline. Trimming cost V 0 bases and J 3 bases; bases outside gene matches: 5. The CDR3 extends over 16 amino acids. This CDR3 reads CASSVGTGNSNQPQHF. In DNA form, the CDR3 reads TGTGCCAGCAGCGTAGGGACAGGGAACTCCAATCAGCCCCAGCATTTT.

This rearrangement joins TRBV5-4 to TRBJ2-5; 7 bases line up with TRBD1. Losses at the gene ends were 4 bases for V and 4 bases for J; bases not matched to a gene: 7. The CDR3 runs to 14 residues. Germline V gene lookup returns CDR1 SGHNT and CDR2 YYREEE (reference sequence). As DNA, the CDR3 is TGTGCCAGCAGCACCGGACAGGTTGGAGAGACCCAGTACTTC. This codes for CASSTGQVGETQYF.

CDR3 DNA sequence: TGTGCCAGCAGTGAGGGACAGATCATGAACACTGAAGCTTTCTTT. Amino acids: CASSEGQIMNTEAFF. The chain links TRBV6-1 to TRBJ1-1; 7 bases align to TRBD1. This CDR3 is 15 amino acids long. CDR1 is MNHNS, CDR2 SASEGT, per germline. Trimming cost V 3 bases and J 0 bases; bases outside gene matches: 4.

The chain is built from TRBV5-4 and TRBJ2-5; possible D gene TRBD2, 6 bases. This CDR3 comprises 15 residues. V lost 0 bases, J lost 0 bases, and 9 bases lay in between. Germline CDR1 and CDR2: SGHNT and YYREEE (reference sequence). CDR3 sequence: CASSLAGVYQETQYF. The CDR3 DNA reads as TGTGCCAGCAGCTTGGCGGGGGTGTACCAAGAGACCCAGTACTTC. The full variable domain, in which reference TRBV5-4 and TRBJ2-5 provide the parts outside the CDR3, is ETGVTQSPTHLIKTRGQQVTLRCSSQSGHNTVSWYQQALGQGPQFIFQYYREEENGRGNFPPRFSGLQFPNYSSELNVNALELDDSALYLCASSLAGVYQETQYFGPGTRLLVL.

About this clone itself: Mismatch with germline at one junction end may stem from a read error. The rearrangement uses TRBV7-9 and TRBJ2-7, with a tentative D call TRBD1 (5 bases). This CDR3 region has 13 residues. Per the germline V gene, CDR1 is SEHNR and CDR2 is FQNEAQ (reference sequence). The DNA of the CDR3 is TGTGCCAGCAGCTTAGCCAACAGGCCCATTAAGGACTTC. Its translation: CASSLANRPIKDF.

The chain is built from TRBV6-1 and TRBJ1-1; D call uncertain. Germline CDR1 MNHNS, CDR2 SASEGT. Trimming took 2 bases from V and 5 from J, leaving 12 bases between them. This CDR3 contains 14 residues. Here the CDR3 DNA reads TGTGCCAGCAGTGAATTACAAGGAGTGACTGAAGCTTTCTTT. As protein: CASSELQGVTEAFF.

This chain links TRBV2 with TRBJ1-5; 8 bases line up with TRBD1. Unmatched junction bases numbered 5, after V lost 4 bases and J lost 6 bases. This CDR3 has 14 residues. Germline assignment: CDR1 SNHLY and CDR2 FYNNEI. CDR3 DNA: TGTGCCAGCAGTGGGACAGGGATGGGTCAGCCCCAGCATTTT. Amino acids: CASSGTGMGQPQHF. Drawing the rest from reference TRBV2 and TRBJ1-5, the complete variable domain is EPEVTQTPSHQVTQMGQEVILRCVPISNHLYFYWYRQILGQKVEFLVSFYNNEISEKSEIFDDQFSVERPDGSNFTLKIRSTKLEDSAMYFCASSGTGMGQPQHFGDGTRLSIL.

This chain connects TRBV7-2 to TRBJ1-3; D call uncertain. The CDR3 is made up of 12 amino acids. Trimming shortened V by 1 base and J by 7 bases, and 5 bases separated the two germline ends. The V gene's germline CDR1 is SGHTA and CDR2 FQGNSA. The CDR3 loop is CASSLVENTIYF. In DNA form, the CDR3 reads TGTGCCAGCAGCTTAGTGGAGAACACCATATATTTT.

The V call is TRBV5-1, the J call TRBJ2-2, with D tentatively TRBD1 (5 bases). The V and J ends lost 4 bases and 7 bases respectively, with 14 bases between them. The germline V gene encodes CDR1 SGHRS and CDR2 YFSETQ. The CDR3 extends over 14 amino acids. The DNA of the CDR3 is TGCGCCAGCAGCAGCACCAGGGCTGGCGGGGAGCTGTTTTTT. Translating it yields CASSSTRAGGELFF.

The V and J genes are TRBV7-8 and TRBJ2-5; perhaps TRBD2 as D (5 bases). Looked up from germline, CDR1 is SGHVS and CDR2 is FQNEAQ. The CDR3 contains 17 residues. Trimming took off 3 bases at V and 5 bases at J, with 22 bases between the two ends. CDR3: CASSFRPPRVPLETQYF. CDR3 coding DNA: TGTGCCAGCAGCTTCCGCCCCCCGCGGGTTCCGTTGGAGACCCAGTACTTC.

The count of this clone is one. The gene calls are TRBV12-1 and TRBJ1-6; TRBD1, the table's D call, was not compared with the DNA. TRBV12-1 is designated a pseudogene. CDR3 length: 15 amino acids. DNA of the CDR3: TGTGCCAGCAGCTCCCACACCAACCTCAATTCACCCCTCCACTTT. Protein sequence: CASSSHTNLNSPLHF.

CDR3 bases: TGTGCCAGCGGCTACCCCGGGACTAGCGGGACACAAGAGACCCAGTACTTC. Its protein product is CASGYPGTSGTQETQYF. This rearrangement joins TRBV27 to TRBJ2-5, with 13 bases matching TRBD2. V was clipped by 8 bases and J by 2 bases; unmatched bases: 11. The CDR3 runs 17 residues. Germline values: CDR1 MNHEY, CDR2 SMNVEV (reference sequence).

The CDR3, as DNA: TGTGCCAGCAGCCAACTTGGAGCGAACACTGAAGCTTTCTTT. Protein: CASSQLGANTEAFF. The J gene is TRBJ1-1, the V gene TRBV7-9; no clear D. Germline V lookup: CDR1 SEHNR, CDR2 FQNEAQ (reference sequence). Trimming pared 5 bases from V and 1 base from J, leaving 11 bases between. The length of the CDR3 is 14 residues.

The chain links TRBV4-2 to TRBJ2-1; D might be TRBD1 (5 bases). Trimming removed 0 bases at V and 9 bases at J, with 15 bases between. The germline gives CDR1 LGHNA, CDR2 YNFKEQ. The CDR3 runs 15 residues. In DNA form, the CDR3 reads TGTGCCAGCAGCCAAGAATGGGGCAGTTTGGCTGAGCAGTTCTTC. Protein: CASSQEWGSLAEQFF.

The chain carries TRBV5-5 and TRBJ1-1; D may be TRBD1 (5 bases). From germline, CDR1 is SGHKS and CDR2 YYEKEE (reference sequence). The CDR3 totals 14 residues. Trimming left V 6 bases short and J 3 bases short, with 15 bases between. The CDR3 nucleotides are TGTGCCAGCACCTCGTCGGGGGACTACACTGAAGCTTTCTTT. Translating gives CASTSSGDYTEAFF.

The chain employs TRBV7-6 and TRBJ1-3; unclear D gene. V was pared by 2 bases and J by 1 base, with 6 bases between. The CDR3 has 14 amino acids. The germline CDR1 and CDR2 sequences are SGHVS and FNYEAQ. CDR3 DNA sequence: TGTGCCAGCAGCTTACGGGATTCTGGAAACACCATATATTTT. As protein: CASSLRDSGNTIYF.

The J gene is TRBJ1-3, the V gene TRBV5-4; D is undetermined. Trimming took off 3 bases at V and 0 bases at J, with 16 bases between the two ends. There are 17 residues in the CDR3. Germline V gene lookup returns CDR1 SGHNT and CDR2 YYREEE (reference sequence). CDR3 DNA: TGTGCCAGCAGCTGGGGAGGCCCCCTAAGCTCTGGAAACACCATATATTTT. It translates to CASSWGGPLSSGNTIYF. Full variable domain (rest looked up from reference TRBV5-4 and TRBJ1-3): ETGVTQSPTHLIKTRGQQVTLRCSSQSGHNTVSWYQQALGQGPQFIFQYYREEENGRGNFPPRFSGLQFPNYSSELNVNALELDDSALYLCASSWGGPLSSGNTIYFGEGSWLTVV.

The chain has TRBV10-1 and TRBJ2-4; no firm D call. Trimming left V 3 bases short and J 15 bases short, with 15 bases between. CDR1 WNHNN and CDR2 SYGVQD come from the germline V gene (reference sequence). The CDR3 sequence is 12 residues long. CDR3: CASSDLAAPWYF. CDR3 DNA sequence: TGCGCCAGCAGTGACCTGGCTGCCCCGTGGTACTTC.

This chain links TRBV5-5 with TRBJ1-1; D is unresolved. This CDR3 comprises 12 residues. The V and J ends lost 4 bases and 5 bases respectively, with 9 bases between them. Germline CDR1 and CDR2: SGHKS and YYEKEE (reference sequence). The DNA of the CDR3 is TGTGCCAGCAGCGCAGGCTTTACTGAAGCTTTCTTT. Its translation is CASSAGFTEAFF. Together with reference TRBV5-5 and TRBJ1-1, the CDR3 gives the full variable domain: DAGVTQSPTHLIKTRGQQVTLRCSPISGHKSVSWYQQVLGQGPQFIFQYYEKEERGRGNFPDRFSARQFPNYSSELNVNALLLGDSALYLCASSAGFTEAFFGQGTRLTVV.